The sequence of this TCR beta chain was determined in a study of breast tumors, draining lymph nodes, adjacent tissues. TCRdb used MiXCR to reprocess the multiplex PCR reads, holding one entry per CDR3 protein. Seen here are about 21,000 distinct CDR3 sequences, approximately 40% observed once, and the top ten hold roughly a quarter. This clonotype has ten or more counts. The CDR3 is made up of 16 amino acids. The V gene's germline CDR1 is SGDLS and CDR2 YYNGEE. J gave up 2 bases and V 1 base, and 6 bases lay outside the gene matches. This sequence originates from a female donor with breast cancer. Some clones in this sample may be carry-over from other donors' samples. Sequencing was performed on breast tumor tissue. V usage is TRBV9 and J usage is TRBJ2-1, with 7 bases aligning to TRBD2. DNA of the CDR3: TGTGCCAGCAGCGTATTGGGGGAGGGCACCTACAATGAGCAGTTCTTC. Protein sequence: CASSVLGEGTYNEQFF.